This T cell receptor (beta chain) appears in the sequencing data of a study of cytotoxic CD8 clonotypes in ibrutinib-treated CLL. Overall study: By median roughly 5.5 years, roughly twelve had progressed and about 15 stayed remitted; responses had been 2 complete and about 24 partial. Overall study results and limits: Public clonotypes occurred uncommonly; on treatment, they contracted or remained stable. Sampling of sustained-remission and progressing patients occurred at differing times.

The CDR3 runs to 14 residues. As to this clone: What it binds is not known.

The assay was immunoSEQ multiplex PCR, and TCRdb's table has in-frame clones only and misses some. The sample contains 200,000 or so clones, roughly three quarters of which appear only once. The V and J genes are TRBV21-1 and TRBJ1-5; no check of the table's D call, TRBD1, against the DNA was made. TRBV21-1 is noted as a pseudogene. The clonotype originates from a human donor with chronic lymphocytic leukemia. Specimen: PBMCs, collected after 12 months of ibrutinib treatment. In DNA form, the CDR3 reads TGTGCCAGCAGCCAGGCGGACAGGGTTCAGCCCCAGCATTTT. Amino acid sequence: CASSQADRVQPQHF.